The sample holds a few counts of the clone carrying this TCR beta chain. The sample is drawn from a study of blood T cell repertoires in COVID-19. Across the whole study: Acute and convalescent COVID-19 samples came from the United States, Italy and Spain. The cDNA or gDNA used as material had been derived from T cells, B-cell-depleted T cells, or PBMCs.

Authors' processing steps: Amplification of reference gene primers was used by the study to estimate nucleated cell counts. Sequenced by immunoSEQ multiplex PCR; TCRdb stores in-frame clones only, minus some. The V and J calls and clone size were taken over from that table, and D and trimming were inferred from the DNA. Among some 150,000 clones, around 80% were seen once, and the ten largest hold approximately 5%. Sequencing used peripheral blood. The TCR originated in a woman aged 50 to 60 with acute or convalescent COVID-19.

CDR3 region: CAWSFRDREREQYF. The CDR3 coding sequence is TGTGCCTGGAGTTTCCGGGACAGGGAGCGGGAACAGTACTTC. This chain links TRBV30 with TRBJ2-7, with TRBD1 matching over 9 bases. There are 14 residues in the CDR3. Germline CDR1 GTSNPN, CDR2 SVGIG (reference sequence). Germline trimming cut 2 bases from V and 10 bases from J; bases unmatched to any gene: 12. Full variable domain (remainder filled in from reference TRBV30 and TRBJ2-7): SQTIHQWPATLVQPVGSPLSLECTVEGTSNPNLYWYRQAAGRGLQLLFYSVGIGQISSEVPQNLSASRPQDRQFILSSKKLLLSDSGFYLCAWSFRDREREQYFGPGTRLTVT.